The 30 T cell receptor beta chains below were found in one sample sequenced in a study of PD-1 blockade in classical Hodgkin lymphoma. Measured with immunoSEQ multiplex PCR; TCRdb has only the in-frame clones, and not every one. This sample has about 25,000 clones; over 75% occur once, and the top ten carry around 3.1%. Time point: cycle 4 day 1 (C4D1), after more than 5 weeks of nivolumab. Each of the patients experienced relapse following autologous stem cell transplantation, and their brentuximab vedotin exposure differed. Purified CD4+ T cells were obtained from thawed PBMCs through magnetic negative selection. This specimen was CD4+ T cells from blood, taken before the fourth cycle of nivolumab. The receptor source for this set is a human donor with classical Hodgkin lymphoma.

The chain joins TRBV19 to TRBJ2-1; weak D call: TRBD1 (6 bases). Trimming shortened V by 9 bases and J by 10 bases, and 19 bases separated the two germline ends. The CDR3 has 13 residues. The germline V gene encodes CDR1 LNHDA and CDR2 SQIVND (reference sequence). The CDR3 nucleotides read TGTGCCAGCGCAGGGGCCAACCGAGGGGAGCAGTTCTTC. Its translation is CASAGANRGEQFF.

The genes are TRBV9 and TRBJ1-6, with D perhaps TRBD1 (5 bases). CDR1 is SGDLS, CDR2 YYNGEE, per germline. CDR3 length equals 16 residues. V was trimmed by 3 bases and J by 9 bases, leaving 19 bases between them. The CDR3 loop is CASSGALNLQGSPLHF. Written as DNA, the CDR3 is TGTGCCAGCAGCGGGGCACTCAACCTTCAGGGTTCACCCCTCCACTTT.

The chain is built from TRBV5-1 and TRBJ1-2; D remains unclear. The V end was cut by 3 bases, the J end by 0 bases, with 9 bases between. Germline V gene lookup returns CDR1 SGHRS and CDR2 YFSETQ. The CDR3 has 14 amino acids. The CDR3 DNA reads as TGCGCCAGCAGCTCGGAAGCCTCTAACTATGGCTACACCTTC. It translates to CASSSEASNYGYTF.

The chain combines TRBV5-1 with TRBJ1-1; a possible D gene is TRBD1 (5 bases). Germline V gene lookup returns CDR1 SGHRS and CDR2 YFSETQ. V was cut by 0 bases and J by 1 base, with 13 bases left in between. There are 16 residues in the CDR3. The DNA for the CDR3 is TGCGCCAGCAGCTTGGACCGGGGACTGAGGAACACTGAAGCTTTCTTT. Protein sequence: CASSLDRGLRNTEAFF.

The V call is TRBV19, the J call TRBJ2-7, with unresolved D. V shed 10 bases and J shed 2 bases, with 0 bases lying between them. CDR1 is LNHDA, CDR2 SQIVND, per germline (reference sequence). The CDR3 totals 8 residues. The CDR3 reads CATYEQYF. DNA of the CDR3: TGTGCCACCTACGAGCAGTACTTC.

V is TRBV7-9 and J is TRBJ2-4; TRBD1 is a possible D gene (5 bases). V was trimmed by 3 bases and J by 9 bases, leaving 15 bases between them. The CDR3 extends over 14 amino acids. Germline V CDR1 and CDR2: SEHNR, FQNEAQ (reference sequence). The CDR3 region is CASSLGHGHSIQYF. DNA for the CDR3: TGTGCCAGCAGCTTGGGCCACGGACATTCCATTCAGTACTTC.

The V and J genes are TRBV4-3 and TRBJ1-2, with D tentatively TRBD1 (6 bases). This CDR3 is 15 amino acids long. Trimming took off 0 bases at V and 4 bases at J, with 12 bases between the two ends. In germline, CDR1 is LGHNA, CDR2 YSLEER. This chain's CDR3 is CASSQDRGRVYGYTF. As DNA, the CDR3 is TGCGCCAGCAGCCAAGATCGGGGGCGGGTCTATGGCTACACCTTC.

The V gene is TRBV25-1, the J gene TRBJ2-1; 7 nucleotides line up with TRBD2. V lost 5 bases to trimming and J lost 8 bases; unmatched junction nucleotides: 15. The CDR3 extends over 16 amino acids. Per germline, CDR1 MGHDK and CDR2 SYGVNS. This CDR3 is CASSKSGSSGRDEQFF. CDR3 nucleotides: TGTGCCAGCAGTAAAAGCGGGTCCTCGGGGAGGGATGAGCAGTTCTTC.

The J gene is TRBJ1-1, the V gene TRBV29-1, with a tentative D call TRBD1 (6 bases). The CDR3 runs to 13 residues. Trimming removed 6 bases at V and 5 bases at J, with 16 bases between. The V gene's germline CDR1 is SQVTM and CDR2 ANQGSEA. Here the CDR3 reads CSVRRQVGTEAFF. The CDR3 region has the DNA TGCAGCGTCAGGAGACAGGTAGGGACTGAAGCTTTCTTT.

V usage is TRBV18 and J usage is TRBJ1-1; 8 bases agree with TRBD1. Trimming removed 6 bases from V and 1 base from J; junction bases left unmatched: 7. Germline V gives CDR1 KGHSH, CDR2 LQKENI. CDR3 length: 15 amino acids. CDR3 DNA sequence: TGTGCCAGCTCGCAAGGACAGGGAACGAACACTGAAGCTTTCTTT. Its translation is CASSQGQGTNTEAFF.

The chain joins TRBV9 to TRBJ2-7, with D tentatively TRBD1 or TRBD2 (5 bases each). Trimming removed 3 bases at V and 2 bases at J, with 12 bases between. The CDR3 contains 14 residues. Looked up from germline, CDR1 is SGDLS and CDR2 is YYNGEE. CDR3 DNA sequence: TGTGCCAGCAGCGGGGGACGGCAGACCTACGAGCAGTACTTC. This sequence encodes CASSGGRQTYEQYF.

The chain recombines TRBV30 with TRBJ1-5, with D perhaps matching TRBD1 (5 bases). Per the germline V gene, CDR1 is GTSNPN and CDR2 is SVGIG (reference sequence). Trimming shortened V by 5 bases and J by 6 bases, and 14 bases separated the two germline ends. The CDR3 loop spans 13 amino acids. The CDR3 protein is CAWGAQIGQPQHF. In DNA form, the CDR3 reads TGTGCCTGGGGGGCCCAGATCGGTCAGCCCCAGCATTTT. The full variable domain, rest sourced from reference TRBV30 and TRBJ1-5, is SQTIHQWPATLVQPVGSPLSLECTVEGTSNPNLYWYRQAAGRGLQLLFYSVGIGQISSEVPQNLSASRPQDRQFILSSKKLLLSDSGFYLCAWGAQIGQPQHFGDGTRLSIL.

CDR3 coding DNA: TGTGCCAGCAGCGTACACGACAGGCCAATGGATTCACCCCTCCACTTT. Translating gives CASSVHDRPMDSPLHF. This rearrangement joins TRBV9 to TRBJ1-6, with D tentatively TRBD1 (6 bases). This CDR3 contains 16 residues. Germline V gives CDR1 SGDLS, CDR2 YYNGEE. V lost 1 base and J 8 bases, leaving 16 bases between the germline ends.

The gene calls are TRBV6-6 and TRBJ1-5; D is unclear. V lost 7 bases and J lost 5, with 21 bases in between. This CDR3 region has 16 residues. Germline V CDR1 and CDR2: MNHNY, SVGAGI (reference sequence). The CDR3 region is CASTSLLPEWDQPQHF. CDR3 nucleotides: TGTGCCAGCACCTCCCTTTTACCAGAGTGGGATCAGCCCCAGCATTTT.

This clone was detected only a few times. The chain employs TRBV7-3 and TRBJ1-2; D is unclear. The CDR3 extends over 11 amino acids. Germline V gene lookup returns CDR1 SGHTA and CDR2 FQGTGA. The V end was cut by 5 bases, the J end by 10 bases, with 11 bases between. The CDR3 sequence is CASSPFLAYTF. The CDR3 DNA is TGTGCCAGCAGCCCTTTCCTCGCCTACACCTTC.

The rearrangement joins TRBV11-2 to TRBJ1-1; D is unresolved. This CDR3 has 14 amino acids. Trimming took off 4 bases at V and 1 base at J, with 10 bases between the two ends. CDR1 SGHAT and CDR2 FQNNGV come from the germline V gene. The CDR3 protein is CASSYIIRNTEAFF. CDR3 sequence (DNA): TGTGCCAGCAGCTATATAATAAGGAACACTGAAGCTTTCTTT.

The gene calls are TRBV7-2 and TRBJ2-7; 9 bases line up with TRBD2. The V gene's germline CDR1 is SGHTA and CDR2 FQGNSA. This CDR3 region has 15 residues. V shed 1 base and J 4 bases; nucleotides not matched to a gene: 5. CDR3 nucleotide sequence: TGTGCCAGCAGCTTAGACGCGGGGGGGCCTTACGAGCAGTACTTC. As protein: CASSLDAGGPYEQYF. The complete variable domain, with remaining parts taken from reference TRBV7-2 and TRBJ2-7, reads GAGVSQSPSNKVTEKGKDVELRCDPISGHTALYWYRQSLGQGLEFLIYFQGNSAPDKSGLPSDRFSAERTGGSVSTLTIQRTQQEDSAVYLCASSLDAGGPYEQYFGPGTRLTVT.

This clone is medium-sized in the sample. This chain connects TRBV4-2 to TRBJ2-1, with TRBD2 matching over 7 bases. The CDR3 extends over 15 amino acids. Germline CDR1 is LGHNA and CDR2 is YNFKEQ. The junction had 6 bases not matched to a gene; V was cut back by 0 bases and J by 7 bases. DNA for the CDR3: TGTGCCAGCAGCCAAGATATTAGCGGGCCAAATGAGCAGTTCTTC. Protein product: CASSQDISGPNEQFF.

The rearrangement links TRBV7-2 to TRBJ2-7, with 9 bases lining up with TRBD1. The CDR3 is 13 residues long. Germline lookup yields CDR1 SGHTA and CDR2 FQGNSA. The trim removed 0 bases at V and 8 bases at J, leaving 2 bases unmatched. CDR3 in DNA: TGTGCCAGCAGCTTAGCGGGACAGGGTAAGCAGTACTTC. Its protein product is CASSLAGQGKQYF.

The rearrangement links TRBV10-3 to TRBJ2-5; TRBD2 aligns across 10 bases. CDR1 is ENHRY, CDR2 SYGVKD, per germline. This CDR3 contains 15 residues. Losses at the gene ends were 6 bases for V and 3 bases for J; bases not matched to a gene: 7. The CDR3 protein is CAIRAGTSAEETQYF. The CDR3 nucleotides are TGTGCCATCAGGGCGGGGACTAGCGCGGAAGAGACCCAGTACTTC.

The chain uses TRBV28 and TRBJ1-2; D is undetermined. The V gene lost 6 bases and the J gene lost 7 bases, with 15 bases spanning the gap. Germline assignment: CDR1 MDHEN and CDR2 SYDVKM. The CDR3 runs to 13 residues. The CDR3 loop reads CASSLRGGSGYTF. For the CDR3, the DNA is TGTGCCAGCAGCCTAAGAGGTGGAAGTGGCTACACCTTC.

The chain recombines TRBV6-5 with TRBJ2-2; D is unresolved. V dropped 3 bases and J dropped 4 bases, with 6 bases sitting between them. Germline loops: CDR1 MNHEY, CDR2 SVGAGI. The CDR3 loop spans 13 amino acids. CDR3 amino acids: CASSYRLTGELFF. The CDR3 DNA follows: TGTGCCAGCAGTTATCGACTCACCGGGGAGCTGTTTTTT.

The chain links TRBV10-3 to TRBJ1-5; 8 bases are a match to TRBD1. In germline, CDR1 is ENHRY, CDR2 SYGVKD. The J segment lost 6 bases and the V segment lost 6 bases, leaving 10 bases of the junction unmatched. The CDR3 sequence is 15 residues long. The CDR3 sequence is CAISPGAGGGQPQHF. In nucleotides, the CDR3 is TGTGCCATCAGCCCGGGGGCAGGGGGCGGTCAGCCCCAGCATTTT.

The CDR3 region is CASSWGRGNQPQHF. In DNA form, the CDR3 reads TGTGCCAGCAGCTGGGGGAGGGGGAACCAGCCCCAGCATTTT. This chain links TRBV5-6 with TRBJ1-5; TRBD1 might be the D (6 bases). Per germline, CDR1 SGHDT and CDR2 YYEEEE. V was cut by 3 bases and J by 7 bases, with 14 bases left in between. The CDR3 is 14 amino acids.

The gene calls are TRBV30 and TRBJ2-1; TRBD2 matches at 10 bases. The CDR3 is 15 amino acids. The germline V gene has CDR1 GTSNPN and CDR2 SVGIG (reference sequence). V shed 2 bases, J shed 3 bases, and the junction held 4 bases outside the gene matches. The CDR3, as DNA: TGTGCCTGGAGTAAGCGGGGGGGACACTACAATGAGCAGTTCTTC. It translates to CAWSKRGGHYNEQFF. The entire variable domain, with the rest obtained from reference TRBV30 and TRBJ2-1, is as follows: SQTIHQWPATLVQPVGSPLSLECTVEGTSNPNLYWYRQAAGRGLQLLFYSVGIGQISSEVPQNLSASRPQDRQFILSSKKLLLSDSGFYLCAWSKRGGHYNEQFFGPGTRLTVL.

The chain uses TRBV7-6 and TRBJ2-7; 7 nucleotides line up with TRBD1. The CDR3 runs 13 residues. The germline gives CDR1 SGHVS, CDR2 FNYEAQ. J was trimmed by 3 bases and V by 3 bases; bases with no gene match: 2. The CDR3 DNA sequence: TGTGCCAGCAGCTTTGGACAGGTCTACGAGCAGTACTTC. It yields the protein CASSFGQVYEQYF.

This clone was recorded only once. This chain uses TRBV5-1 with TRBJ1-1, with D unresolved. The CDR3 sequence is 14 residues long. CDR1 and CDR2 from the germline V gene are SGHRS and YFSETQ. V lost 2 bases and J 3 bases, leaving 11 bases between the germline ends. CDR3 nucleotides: TGCGCCAGCAGCTTAGGGCAGCTTTACACTGAAGCTTTCTTT. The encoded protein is CASSLGQLYTEAFF.

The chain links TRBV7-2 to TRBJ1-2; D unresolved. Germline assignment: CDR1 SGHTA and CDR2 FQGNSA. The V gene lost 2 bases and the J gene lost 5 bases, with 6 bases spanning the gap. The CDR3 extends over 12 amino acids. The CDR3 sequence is CASSLMEYGYTF. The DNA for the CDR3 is TGTGCCAGCAGCTTAATGGAGTATGGCTACACCTTC.

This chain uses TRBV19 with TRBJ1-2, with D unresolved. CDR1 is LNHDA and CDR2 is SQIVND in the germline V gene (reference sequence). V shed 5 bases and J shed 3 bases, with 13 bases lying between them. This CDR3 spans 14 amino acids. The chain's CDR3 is CASSLPTRDYGYTF. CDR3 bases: TGTGCCAGTAGTTTACCGACCCGGGACTATGGCTACACCTTC.

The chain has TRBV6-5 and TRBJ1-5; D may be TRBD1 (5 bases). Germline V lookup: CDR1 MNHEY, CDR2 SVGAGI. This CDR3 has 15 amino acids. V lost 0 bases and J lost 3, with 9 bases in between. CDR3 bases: TGTGCCAGCAGTTACTCTTCACAGGACAATCAGCCCCAGCATTTT. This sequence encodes CASSYSSQDNQPQHF.